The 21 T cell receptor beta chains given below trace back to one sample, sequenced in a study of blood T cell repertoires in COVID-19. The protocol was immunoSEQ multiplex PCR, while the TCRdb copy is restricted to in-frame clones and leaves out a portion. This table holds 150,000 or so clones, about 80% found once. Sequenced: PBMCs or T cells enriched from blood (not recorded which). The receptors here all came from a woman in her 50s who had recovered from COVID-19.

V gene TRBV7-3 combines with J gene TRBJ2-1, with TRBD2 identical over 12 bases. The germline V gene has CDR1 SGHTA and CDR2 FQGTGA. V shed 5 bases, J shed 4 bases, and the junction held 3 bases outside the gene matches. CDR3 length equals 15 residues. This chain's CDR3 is CASSQTSGGYNEQFF. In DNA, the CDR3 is TGTGCCAGCAGCCAGACTAGCGGGGGATACAATGAGCAGTTCTTC.

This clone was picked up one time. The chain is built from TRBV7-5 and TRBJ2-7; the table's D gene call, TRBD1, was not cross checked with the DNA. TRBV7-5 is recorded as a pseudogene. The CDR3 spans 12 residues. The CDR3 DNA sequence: TGTGCCAGAAGCTTTGGACAGGGCGAGCAGTACTTC. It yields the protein CARSFGQGEQYF.

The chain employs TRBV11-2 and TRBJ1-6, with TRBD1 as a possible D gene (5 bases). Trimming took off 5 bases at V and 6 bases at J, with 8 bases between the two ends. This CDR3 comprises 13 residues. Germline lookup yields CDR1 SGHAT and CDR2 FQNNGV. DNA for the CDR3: TGTGCCAGCAGCCGGGACTTTAATTCACCCCTCCACTTT. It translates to CASSRDFNSPLHF.

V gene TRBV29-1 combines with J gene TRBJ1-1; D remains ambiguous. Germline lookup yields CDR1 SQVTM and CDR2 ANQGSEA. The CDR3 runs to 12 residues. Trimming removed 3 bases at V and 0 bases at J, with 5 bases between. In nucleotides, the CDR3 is TGCAGCGTTGAGCTACTGAACACTGAAGCTTTCTTT. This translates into CSVELLNTEAFF.

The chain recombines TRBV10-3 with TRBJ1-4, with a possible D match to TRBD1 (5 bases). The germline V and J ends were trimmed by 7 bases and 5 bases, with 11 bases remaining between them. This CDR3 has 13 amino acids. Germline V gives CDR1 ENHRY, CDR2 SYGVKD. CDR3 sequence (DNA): TGTGCCATCACCGCAGGGCTAAATGAAAAACTGTTTTTT. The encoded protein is CAITAGLNEKLFF.

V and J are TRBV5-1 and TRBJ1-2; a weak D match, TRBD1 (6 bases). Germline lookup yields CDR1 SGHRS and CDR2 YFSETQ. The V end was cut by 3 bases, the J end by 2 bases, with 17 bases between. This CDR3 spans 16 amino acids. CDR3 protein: CASSSQDSPSNYGYTF. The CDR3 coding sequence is TGCGCCAGCAGCTCGCAGGACAGCCCTTCAAACTATGGCTACACCTTC.

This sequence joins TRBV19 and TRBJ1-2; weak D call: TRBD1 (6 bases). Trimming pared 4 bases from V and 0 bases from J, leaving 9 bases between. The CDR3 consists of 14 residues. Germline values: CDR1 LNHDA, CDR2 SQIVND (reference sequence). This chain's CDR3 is CASSTGHTNYGYTF. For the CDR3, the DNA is TGTGCCAGTAGTACGGGACACACTAACTATGGCTACACCTTC.

The CDR3 DNA sequence: TGTGCCAGCAGTCCCGGGGTGGCCAGAGTGAACACTGAAGCTTTCTTT. Amino acids: CASSPGVARVNTEAFF. The chain joins TRBV7-3 to TRBJ1-1; D uncertain. Germline V CDR1 and CDR2: SGHTA, FQGTGA. Trimming removed 6 bases at V and 0 bases at J, with 17 bases between. The CDR3 runs 16 residues. The full variable domain, in which reference TRBV7-3 and TRBJ1-1 provide the parts outside the CDR3, is GAGVSQTPSNKVTEKGKYVELRCDPISGHTALYWYRQSLGQGPEFLIYFQGTGAADDSGLPNDRFFAVRPEGSVSTLKIQRTERGDSAVYLCASSPGVARVNTEAFFGQGTRLTVV.

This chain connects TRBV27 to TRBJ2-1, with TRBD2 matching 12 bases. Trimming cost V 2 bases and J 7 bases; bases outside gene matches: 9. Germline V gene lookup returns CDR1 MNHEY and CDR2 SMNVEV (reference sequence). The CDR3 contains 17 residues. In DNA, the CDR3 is TGTGCCAGCAGTTTAAAGGCCCTAGCGGGAGGGAGGAATGAGCAGTTCTTC. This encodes CASSLKALAGGRNEQFF.

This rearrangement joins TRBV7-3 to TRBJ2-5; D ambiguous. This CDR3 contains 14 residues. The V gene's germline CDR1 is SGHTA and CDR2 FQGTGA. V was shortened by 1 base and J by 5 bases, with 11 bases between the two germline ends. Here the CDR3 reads CASSLSDGSETQYF. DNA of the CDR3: TGTGCCAGCAGCTTAAGTGACGGGTCGGAGACCCAGTACTTC.

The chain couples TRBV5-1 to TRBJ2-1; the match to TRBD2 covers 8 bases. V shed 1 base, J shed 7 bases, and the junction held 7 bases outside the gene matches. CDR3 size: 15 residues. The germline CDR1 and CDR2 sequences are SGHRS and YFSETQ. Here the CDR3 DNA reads TGCGCCAGCAGCTTGAGTGTAGCGGGGCATAATGAGCAGTTCTTC. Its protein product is CASSLSVAGHNEQFF.

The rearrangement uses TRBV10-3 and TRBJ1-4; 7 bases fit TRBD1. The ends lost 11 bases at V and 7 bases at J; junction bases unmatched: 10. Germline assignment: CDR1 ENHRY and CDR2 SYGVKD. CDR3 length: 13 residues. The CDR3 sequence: CAAAGGLVEKLFF. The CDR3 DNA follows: TGTGCCGCAGCAGGGGGTCTCGTTGAAAAACTGTTTTTT.

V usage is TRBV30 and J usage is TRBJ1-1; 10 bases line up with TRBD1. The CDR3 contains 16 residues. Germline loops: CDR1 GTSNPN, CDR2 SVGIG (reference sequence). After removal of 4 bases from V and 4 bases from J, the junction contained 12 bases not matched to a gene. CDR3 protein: CAWMGQGLFSSTEAFF. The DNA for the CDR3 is TGTGCCTGGATGGGACAGGGGTTGTTCTCAAGCACTGAAGCTTTCTTT.

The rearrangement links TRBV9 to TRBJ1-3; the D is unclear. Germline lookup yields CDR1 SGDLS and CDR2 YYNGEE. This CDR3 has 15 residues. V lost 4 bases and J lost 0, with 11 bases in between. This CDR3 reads CASSPPRFSGNTIYF. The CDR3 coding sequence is TGTGCCAGCAGCCCCCCTCGGTTCTCTGGAAACACCATATATTTT.

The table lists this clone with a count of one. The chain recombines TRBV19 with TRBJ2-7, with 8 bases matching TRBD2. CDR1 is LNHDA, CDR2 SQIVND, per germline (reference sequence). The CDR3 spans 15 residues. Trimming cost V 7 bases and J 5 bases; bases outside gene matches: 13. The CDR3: CASKDGSGREDEQYF. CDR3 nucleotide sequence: TGTGCCAGTAAAGACGGGTCCGGGCGGGAGGACGAGCAGTACTTC.

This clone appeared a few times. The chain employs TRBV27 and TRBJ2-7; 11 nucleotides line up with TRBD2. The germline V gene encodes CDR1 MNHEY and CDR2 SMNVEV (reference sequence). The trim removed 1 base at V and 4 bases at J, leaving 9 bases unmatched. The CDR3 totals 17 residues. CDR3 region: CASSLYGGTSGGYEQYF. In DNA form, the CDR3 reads TGTGCCAGCAGTTTATACGGGGGAACTAGCGGGGGATACGAGCAGTACTTC.

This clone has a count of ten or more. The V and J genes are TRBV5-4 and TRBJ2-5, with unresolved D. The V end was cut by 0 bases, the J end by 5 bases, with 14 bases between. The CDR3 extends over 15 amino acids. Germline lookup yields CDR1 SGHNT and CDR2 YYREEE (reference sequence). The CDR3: CASSLAAAALETQYF. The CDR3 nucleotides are TGTGCCAGCAGCTTGGCCGCGGCAGCCCTGGAGACCCAGTACTTC.

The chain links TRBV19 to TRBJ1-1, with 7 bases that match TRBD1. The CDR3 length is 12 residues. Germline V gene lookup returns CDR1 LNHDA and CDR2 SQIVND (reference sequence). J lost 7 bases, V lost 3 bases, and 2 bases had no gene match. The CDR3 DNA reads TGTGCCAGTAGTATTCAGGGGGGTGAAGCTTTCTTT. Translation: CASSIQGGEAFF.

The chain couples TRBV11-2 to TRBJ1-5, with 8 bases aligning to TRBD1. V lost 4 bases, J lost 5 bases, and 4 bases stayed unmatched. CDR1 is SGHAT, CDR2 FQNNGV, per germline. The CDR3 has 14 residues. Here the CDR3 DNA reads TGTGCCAGCAGCTCAGGGGGCAGTCATCAGCCCCAGCATTTT. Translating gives CASSSGGSHQPQHF.

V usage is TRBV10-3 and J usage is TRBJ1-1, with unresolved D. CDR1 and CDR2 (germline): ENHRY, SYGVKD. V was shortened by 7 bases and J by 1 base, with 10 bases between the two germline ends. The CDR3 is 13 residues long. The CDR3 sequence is CAITSDTNTEAFF. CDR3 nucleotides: TGTGCCATCACCTCAGACACGAACACTGAAGCTTTCTTT.

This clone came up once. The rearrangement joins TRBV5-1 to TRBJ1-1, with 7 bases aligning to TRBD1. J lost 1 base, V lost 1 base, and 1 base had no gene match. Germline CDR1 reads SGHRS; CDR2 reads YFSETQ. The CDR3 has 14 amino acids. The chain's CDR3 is CASSLWTGNTEAFF. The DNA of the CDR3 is TGCGCCAGCAGCTTGTGGACAGGGAACACTGAAGCTTTCTTT.